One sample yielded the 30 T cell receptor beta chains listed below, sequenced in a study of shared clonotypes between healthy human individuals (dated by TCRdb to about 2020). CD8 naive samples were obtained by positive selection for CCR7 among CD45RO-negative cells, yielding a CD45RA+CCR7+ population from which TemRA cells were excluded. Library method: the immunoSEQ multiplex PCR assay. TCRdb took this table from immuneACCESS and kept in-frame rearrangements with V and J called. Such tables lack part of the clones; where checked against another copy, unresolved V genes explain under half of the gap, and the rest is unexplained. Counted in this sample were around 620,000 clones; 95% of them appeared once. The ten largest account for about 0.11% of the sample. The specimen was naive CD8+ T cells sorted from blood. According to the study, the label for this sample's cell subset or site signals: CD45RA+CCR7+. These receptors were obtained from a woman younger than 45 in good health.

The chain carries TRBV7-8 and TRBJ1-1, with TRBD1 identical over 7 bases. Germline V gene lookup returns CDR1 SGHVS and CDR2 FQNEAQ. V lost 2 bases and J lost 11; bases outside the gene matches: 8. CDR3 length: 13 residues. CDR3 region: CASSLNKGARAFF. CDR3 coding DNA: TGTGCCAGCAGCTTAAACAAGGGGGCAAGGGCTTTCTTT.

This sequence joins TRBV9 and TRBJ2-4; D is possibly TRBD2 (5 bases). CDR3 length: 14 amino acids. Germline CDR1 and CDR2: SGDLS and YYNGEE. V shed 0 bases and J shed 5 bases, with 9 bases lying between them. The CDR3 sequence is CASSVESGENIQYF. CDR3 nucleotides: TGTGCCAGCAGCGTAGAAAGCGGTGAAAACATTCAGTACTTC.

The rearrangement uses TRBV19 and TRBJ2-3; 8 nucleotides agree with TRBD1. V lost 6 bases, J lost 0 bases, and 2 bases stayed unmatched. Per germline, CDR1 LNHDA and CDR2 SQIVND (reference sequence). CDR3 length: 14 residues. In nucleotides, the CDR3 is TGTGCCAGTAGAGGGACAGGAAGCACAGATACGCAGTATTTT. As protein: CASRGTGSTDTQYF.

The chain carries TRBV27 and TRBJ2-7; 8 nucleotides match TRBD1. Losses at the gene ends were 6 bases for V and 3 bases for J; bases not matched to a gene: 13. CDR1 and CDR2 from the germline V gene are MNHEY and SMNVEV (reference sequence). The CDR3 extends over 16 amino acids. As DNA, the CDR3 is TGTGCCAGCAGCAGCCGCCGGGACAGGACTGGCTACGAGCAGTACTTC. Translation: CASSSRRDRTGYEQYF.

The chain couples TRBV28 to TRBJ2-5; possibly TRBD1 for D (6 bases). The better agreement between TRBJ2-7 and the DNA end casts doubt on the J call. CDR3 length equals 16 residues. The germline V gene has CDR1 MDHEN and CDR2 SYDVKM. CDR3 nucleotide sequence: TGTGCCAGCAGTTTTCTGGACAGCCTGTCCTCCTACGAGCAGTACTTC. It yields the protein CASSFLDSLSSYEQYF.

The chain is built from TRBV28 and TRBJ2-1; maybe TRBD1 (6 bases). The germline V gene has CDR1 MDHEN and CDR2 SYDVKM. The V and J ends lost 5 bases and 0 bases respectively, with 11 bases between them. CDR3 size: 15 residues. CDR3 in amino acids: CASSRTTGSYNEQFF. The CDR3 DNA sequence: TGTGCCAGCAGTCGGACGACAGGCTCCTACAATGAGCAGTTCTTC. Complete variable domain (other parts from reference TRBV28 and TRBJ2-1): DVKVTQSSRYLVKRTGEKVFLECVQDMDHENMFWYRQDPGLGLRLIYFSYDVKMKEKGDIPEGYSVSREKKERFSLILESASTNQTSMYLCASSRTTGSYNEQFFGPGTRLTVL.

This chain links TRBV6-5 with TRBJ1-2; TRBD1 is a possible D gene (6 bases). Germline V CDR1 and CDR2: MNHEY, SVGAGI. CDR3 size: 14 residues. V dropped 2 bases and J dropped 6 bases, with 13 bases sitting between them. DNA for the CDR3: TGTGCCAGCAGTTACGGCGTGGGGGCTCATGGCTACACCTTC. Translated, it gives CASSYGVGAHGYTF.

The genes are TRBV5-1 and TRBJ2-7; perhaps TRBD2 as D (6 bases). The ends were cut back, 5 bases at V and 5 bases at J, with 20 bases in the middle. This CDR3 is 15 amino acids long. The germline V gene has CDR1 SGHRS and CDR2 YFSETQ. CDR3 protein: CASSKGHTPGDEQYF. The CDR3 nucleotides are TGCGCCAGCAGTAAGGGCCACACGCCGGGGGACGAGCAGTACTTC.

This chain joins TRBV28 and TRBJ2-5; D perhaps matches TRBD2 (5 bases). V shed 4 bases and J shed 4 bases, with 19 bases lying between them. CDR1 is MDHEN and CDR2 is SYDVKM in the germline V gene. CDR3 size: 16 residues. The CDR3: CASSSRVFSAVETQYF. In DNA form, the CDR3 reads TGTGCCAGCAGTTCCCGGGTCTTTAGCGCTGTAGAGACCCAGTACTTC.

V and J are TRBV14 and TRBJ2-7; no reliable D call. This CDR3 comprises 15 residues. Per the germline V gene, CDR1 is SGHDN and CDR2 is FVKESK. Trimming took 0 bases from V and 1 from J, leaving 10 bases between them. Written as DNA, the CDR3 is TGTGCCAGCAGCCAAGAAGGGTCTCCTTCCTACGAGCAGTACTTC. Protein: CASSQEGSPSYEQYF.

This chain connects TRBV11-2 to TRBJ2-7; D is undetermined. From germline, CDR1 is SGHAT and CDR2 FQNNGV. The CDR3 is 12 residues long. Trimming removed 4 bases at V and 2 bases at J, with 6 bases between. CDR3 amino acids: CASSYLTYEQYF. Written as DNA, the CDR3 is TGTGCCAGCAGCTACCTAACCTACGAGCAGTACTTC.

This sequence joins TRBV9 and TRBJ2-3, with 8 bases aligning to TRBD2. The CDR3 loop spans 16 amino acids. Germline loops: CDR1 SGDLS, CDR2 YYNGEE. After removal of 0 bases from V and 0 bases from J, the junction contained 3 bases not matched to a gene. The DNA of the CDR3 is TGTGCCAGCAGCGTAGAACTAGCGGTAAGCACAGATACGCAGTATTTT. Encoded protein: CASSVELAVSTDTQYF.

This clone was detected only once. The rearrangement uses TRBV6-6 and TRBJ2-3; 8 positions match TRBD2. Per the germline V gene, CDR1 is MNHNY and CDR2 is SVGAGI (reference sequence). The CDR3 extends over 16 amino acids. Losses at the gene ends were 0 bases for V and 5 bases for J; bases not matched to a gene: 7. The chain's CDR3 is CASSYSGREAGDTQYF. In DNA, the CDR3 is TGTGCCAGCAGTTACTCCGGGCGGGAGGCGGGAGATACGCAGTATTTT.

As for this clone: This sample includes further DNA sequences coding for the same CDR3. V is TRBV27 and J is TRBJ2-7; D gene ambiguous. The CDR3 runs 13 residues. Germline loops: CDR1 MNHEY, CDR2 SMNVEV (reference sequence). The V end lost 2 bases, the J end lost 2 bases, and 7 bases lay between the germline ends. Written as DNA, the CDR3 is TGTGCCAGCAGTTTAGGACGGACCTACGAGCAGTACTTC. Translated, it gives CASSLGRTYEQYF.

The CDR3 here is CASSSLPGLAHEQYF. CDR3 nucleotide sequence: TGTGCCAGCAGTTCCCTCCCGGGACTAGCCCACGAGCAGTACTTC. The chain couples TRBV6-5 to TRBJ2-7; TRBD2 matches 9 bases. V trimming: 4 bases; J trimming: 5 bases; junction bases outside the gene matches: 9. Germline assignment: CDR1 MNHEY and CDR2 SVGAGI. This CDR3 has 15 amino acids.

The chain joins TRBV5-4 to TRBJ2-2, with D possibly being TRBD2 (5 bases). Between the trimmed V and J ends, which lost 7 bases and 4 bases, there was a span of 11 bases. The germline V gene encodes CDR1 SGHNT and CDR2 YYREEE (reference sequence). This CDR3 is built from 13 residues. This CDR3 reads CASWTGGTGELFF. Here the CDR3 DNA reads TGTGCCAGCTGGACCGGAGGCACCGGGGAGCTGTTTTTT.

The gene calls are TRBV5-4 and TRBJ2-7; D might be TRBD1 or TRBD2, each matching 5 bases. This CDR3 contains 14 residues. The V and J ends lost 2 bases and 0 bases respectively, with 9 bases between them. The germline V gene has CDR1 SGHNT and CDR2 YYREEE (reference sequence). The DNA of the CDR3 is TGTGCCAGCAGCTTCCGGGACGGCTCCTACGAGCAGTACTTC. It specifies CASSFRDGSYEQYF.

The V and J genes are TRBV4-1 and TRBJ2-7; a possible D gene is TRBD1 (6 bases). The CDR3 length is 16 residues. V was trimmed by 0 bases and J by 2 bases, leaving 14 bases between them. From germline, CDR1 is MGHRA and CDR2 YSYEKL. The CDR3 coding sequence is TGCGCCAGCAGCCAAGACCTTAACAGGGTAACCTACGAGCAGTACTTC. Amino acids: CASSQDLNRVTYEQYF.

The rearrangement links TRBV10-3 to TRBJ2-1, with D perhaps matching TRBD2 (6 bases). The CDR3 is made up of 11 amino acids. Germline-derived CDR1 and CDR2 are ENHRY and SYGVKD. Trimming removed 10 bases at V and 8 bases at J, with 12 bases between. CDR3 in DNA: TGTGCCACCCGGGAGACGTATGAGCAGTTCTTC. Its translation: CATRETYEQFF.

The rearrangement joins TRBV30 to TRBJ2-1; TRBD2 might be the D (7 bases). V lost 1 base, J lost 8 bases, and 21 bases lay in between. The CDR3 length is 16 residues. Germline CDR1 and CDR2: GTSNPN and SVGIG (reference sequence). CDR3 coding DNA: TGTGCCTGGAGTGGTGGGACAAGCGGGACCGGGGATGAGCAGTTCTTC. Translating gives CAWSGGTSGTGDEQFF. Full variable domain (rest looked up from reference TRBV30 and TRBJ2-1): SQTIHQWPATLVQPVGSPLSLECTVEGTSNPNLYWYRQAAGRGLQLLFYSVGIGQISSEVPQNLSASRPQDRQFILSSKKLLLSDSGFYLCAWSGGTSGTGDEQFFGPGTRLTVL.

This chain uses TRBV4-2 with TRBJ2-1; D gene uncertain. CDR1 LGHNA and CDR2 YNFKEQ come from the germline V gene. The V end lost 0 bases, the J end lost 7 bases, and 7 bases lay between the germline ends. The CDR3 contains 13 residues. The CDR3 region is CASSQDNWNEQFF. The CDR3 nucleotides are TGTGCCAGCAGCCAAGACAACTGGAATGAGCAGTTCTTC.

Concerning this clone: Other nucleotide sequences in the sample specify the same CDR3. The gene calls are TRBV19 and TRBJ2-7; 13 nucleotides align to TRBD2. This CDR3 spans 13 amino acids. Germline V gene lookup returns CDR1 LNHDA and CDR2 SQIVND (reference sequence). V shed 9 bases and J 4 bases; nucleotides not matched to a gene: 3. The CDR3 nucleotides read TGTGCCAGCAGGACTAGCGGGAGTTACGAGCAGTACTTC. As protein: CASRTSGSYEQYF.

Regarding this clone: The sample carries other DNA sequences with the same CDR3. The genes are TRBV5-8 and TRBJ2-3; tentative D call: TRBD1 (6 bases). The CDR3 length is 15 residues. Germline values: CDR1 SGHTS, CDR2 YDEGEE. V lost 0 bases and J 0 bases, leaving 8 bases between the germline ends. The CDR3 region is CASSLGQGSTDTQYF. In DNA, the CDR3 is TGTGCCAGCAGCTTGGGGCAGGGGAGCACAGATACGCAGTATTTT.

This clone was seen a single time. The CDR3 loop reads CASSMVAGGSNQPQHF. The CDR3 nucleotides read TGTGCCAGTAGTATGGTGGCGGGGGGAAGCAATCAGCCCCAGCATTTT. V is TRBV19 and J is TRBJ1-5, with D possibly TRBD1 on 5 matching bases. The CDR3 has 16 amino acids. Germline CDR1 is LNHDA and CDR2 is SQIVND (reference sequence). V was cut by 3 bases and J by 1 base, with 13 bases left in between.

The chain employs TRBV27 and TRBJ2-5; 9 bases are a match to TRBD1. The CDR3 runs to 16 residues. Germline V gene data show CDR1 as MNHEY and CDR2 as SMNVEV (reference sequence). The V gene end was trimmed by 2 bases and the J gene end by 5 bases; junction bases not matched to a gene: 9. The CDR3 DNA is TGTGCCAGCAGTTTACTAGGGGACAGGGCGCTGGAGACCCAGTACTTC. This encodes CASSLLGDRALETQYF.

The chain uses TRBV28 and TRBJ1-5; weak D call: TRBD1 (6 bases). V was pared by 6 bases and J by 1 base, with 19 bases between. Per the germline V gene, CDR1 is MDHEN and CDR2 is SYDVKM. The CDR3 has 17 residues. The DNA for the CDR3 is TGTGCCAGCAGCTTGGTGCGGGGGGCGGGAAGCAATCAGCCCCAGCATTTT. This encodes CASSLVRGAGSNQPQHF.

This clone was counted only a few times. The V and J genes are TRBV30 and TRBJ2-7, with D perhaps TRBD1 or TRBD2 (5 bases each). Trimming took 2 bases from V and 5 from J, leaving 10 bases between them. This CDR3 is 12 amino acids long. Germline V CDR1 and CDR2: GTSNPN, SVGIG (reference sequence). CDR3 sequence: CAWSTRDHEQYF. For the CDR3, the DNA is TGTGCCTGGAGTACGAGGGACCACGAGCAGTACTTC. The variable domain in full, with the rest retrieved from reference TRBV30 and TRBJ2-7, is SQTIHQWPATLVQPVGSPLSLECTVEGTSNPNLYWYRQAAGRGLQLLFYSVGIGQISSEVPQNLSASRPQDRQFILSSKKLLLSDSGFYLCAWSTRDHEQYFGPGTRLTVT.

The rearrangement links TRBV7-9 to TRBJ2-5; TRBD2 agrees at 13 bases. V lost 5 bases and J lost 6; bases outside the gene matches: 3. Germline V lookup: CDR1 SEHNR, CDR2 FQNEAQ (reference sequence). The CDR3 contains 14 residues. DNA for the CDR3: TGTGCCAGCAGCCGGACTAGCGGGAGCCAGACCCAGTACTTC. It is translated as CASSRTSGSQTQYF.

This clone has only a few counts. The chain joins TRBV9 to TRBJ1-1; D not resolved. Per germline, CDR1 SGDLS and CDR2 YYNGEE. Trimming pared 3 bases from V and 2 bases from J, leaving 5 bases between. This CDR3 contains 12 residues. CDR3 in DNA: TGTGCCAGCAGCGCGAGTAACACTGAAGCTTTCTTT. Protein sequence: CASSASNTEAFF.

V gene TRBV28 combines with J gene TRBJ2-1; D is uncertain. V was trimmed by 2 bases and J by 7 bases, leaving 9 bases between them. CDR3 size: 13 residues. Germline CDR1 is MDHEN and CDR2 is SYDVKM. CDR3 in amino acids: CASSLTPGNEQFF. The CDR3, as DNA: TGTGCCAGCAGTTTAACCCCTGGGAATGAGCAGTTCTTC.